A selection of T cell receptor beta chains follows, all from one sample in a study of shared clonotypes between healthy human individuals. This table comes from immunoSEQ multiplex PCR, and its TCRdb copy is limited to in-frame clones, with some not included. The repertoire has 2 million to 2.5 million clones, 95% of them found once; the top ten carry approximately 0.13%. Sequencing was performed on naive CD4+ T cells sorted from blood. The receptor source for this set is a man between 18 and 35 years old in good health. The CDR3 runs from the conserved cysteine through the conserved F or W. D genes are given only for firm matches.

d_gene,j_gene,v_gene,CDR3nt,CDR3aa
TRBD1,TRBJ1-4,TRBV2,TGTGCCAGCGACAGGGCCTCGAGGGACAAACTGTTTTTT,CASDRASRDKLFF
NA,TRBJ1-2,TRBV28,TGTGCCAGCAGTTTTAGGCCGCAAGGAGGGCAACTTAACTATGGCTACACCTTC,CASSFRPQGGQLNYGYTF
NA,TRBJ2-7,TRBV28,TGTGCCAGCAGTCTAAATACGGGGTTCTACGAGCAGTACTTC,CASSLNTGFYEQYF
NA,TRBJ2-1,TRBV29-1,TGCAGCGTTGATGGGGTTGAGCAGTTCTTC,CSVDGVEQFF
NA,TRBJ1-3,TRBV5-1,TGCGCCAGCAGGACGGAGAGCTCTGGAAACACCATATATTTT,CASRTESSGNTIYF
TRBD2,TRBJ2-1,TRBV10-3,TGTGCCATCAGTGAGATGGCTAGCGGTGACAATGAGCAGTTCTTC,CAISEMASGDNEQFF
NA,TRBJ1-2,TRBV9,TGTGCCAGCAGCGGAGAGAAGAATGGCTACACCTTC,CASSGEKNGYTF
NA,TRBJ1-1,TRBV2,TGTGCCAGCAGTTTACAGGATTTGAACACTGAAGCTTTCTTT,CASSLQDLNTEAFF
NA,TRBJ1-4,TRBV30,TGTGCCGGTCAGGGAGAAGGCTATGAAAAACTGTTTTTT,CAGQGEGYEKLFF
NA,TRBJ2-1,TRBV10-3,TGTGCCATCAGTGATTTGCGGACTCTCTCCAGTGAGCAGTTCTTC,CAISDLRTLSSEQFF
TRBD1,TRBJ1-6,TRBV10-2,TGCGCCAGCAGTGACAGGGGGCGGGATTCACCCCTCCACTTT,CASSDRGRDSPLHF
TRBD1,TRBJ1-2,TRBV5-4,TGTGCCAGCAGCTCAAAAACAGGGGACTATGGCTACACCTTC,CASSSKTGDYGYTF
NA,TRBJ1-3,TRBV6-5,TGTGCCAGCAGTCCCGCAGGTAGTGGAAACACCATATATTTT,CASSPAGSGNTIYF
NA,TRBJ2-5,TRBV7-6,TGTGCCAGCACAGGGGGGGAGACCCAGTACTTC,CASTGGETQYF
NA,TRBJ2-5,TRBV30,TGTGCCTGGAGTGAACAGATCCAAGAGACCCAGTACTTC,CAWSEQIQETQYF
TRBD1,TRBJ2-5,TRBV6-1,TGTGCCAGCAAACGGACAGGGGGCGGCGGAGAGACCCAGTACTTC,CASKRTGGGGETQYF
TRBD1,TRBJ2-3,TRBV18,TGTGCCACGGGACAGATAGTCACAGATACGCAGTATTTT,CATGQIVTDTQYF
NA,TRBJ1-1,TRBV7-9,TGTGCCAGCAGCTTAGTCAGGGTAATGAACACTGAAGCTTTCTTT,CASSLVRVMNTEAFF
NA,TRBJ1-6,TRBV10-2,TGCGCCAGCAGCGCCTCGGGGTCACCCCTCCACTTT,CASSASGSPLHF
TRBD1,TRBJ2-5,TRBV5-1,TGCGCCAGCAGGGGACAGGGGAAACTCTCGAGGGCCCCGTACCAAGAGACCCAGTACTTC,CASRGQGKLSRAPYQETQYF